These 7 T cell receptor beta chains came from one sample sequenced in a study of cytomegalovirus exposure and HLA in healthy donors. The PCR contained 60 Vbeta and 13 Jbeta primers. TCRdb keeps only in-frame clones here, not all; method: immunoSEQ multiplex PCR. The sample holds about 150,000 clones, 82% seen once. The sequenced sample consisted of PBMCs. The receptors originated from a woman aged 45-65 years in good health and CMV-seropositive.

The rearrangement links TRBV13 to TRBJ2-4, with D perhaps matching TRBD1 (5 bases). The V gene's germline CDR1 is PRHDT and CDR2 FYEKMQ (reference sequence). V was cut by 2 bases and J by 0 bases, with 11 bases left in between. CDR3 length equals 16 residues. CDR3 in amino acids: CASSLQTGLAKNIQYF. The CDR3 DNA sequence: TGTGCCAGCAGCTTACAAACAGGTCTAGCCAAAAACATTCAGTACTTC.

This rearrangement joins TRBV14 to TRBJ2-3; D ambiguous. This CDR3 region has 14 residues. The V gene lost 0 bases and the J gene lost 1 base, with 5 bases spanning the gap. CDR1 and CDR2 from the germline V gene are SGHDN and FVKESK. CDR3 sequence: CASSQDRGTDTQYF. The DNA of the CDR3 is TGTGCCAGCAGCCAAGATCGTGGCACAGATACGCAGTATTTT.

The chain links TRBV30 to TRBJ1-2; no firm D call. Germline values: CDR1 GTSNPN, CDR2 SVGIG (reference sequence). The CDR3 extends over 11 amino acids. V was cut by 1 base and J by 10 bases, with 10 bases left in between. CDR3 sequence: CAWSGGGVYTF. The CDR3, as DNA: TGTGCCTGGAGTGGCGGTGGAGTCTACACCTTC.

The genes are TRBV6-1 and TRBJ1-1; the D gene is possibly TRBD1 (5 bases). Trimming pared 3 bases from V and 1 base from J, leaving 9 bases between. The CDR3 runs 14 residues. Looked up from germline, CDR1 is MNHNS and CDR2 is SASEGT. This CDR3 is CASSEIGANTEAFF. The DNA of the CDR3 is TGTGCCAGCAGTGAGATAGGGGCGAACACTGAAGCTTTCTTT.

This clone was seen just once. The chain recombines TRBV6-6 with TRBJ2-7; a weak D match, TRBD2 (5 bases). Trimming took 1 base from V and 5 from J, leaving 18 bases between them. CDR1 and CDR2 (germline): MNHNY, SVGAGI (reference sequence). The CDR3 covers 16 residues. CDR3 in amino acids: CASSYYTLGVSDEQYF. The CDR3 nucleotides read TGTGCCAGCAGTTACTATACCCTCGGGGTTTCGGACGAGCAGTACTTC.

The genes are TRBV9 and TRBJ1-1; D ambiguous. The CDR3 extends over 15 amino acids. V was cut by 4 bases and J by 0 bases, with 13 bases left in between. Germline CDR1 reads SGDLS; CDR2 reads YYNGEE. The DNA of the CDR3 is TGTGCCAGCAGCCCCTCATGGGGAGTGAACACTGAAGCTTTCTTT. This encodes CASSPSWGVNTEAFF. Full variable domain (rest looked up from reference TRBV9 and TRBJ1-1): DSGVTQTPKHLITATGQRVTLRCSPRSGDLSVYWYQQSLDQGLQFLIQYYNGEERAKGNILERFSAQQFPDLHSELNLSSLELGDSALYFCASSPSWGVNTEAFFGQGTRLTVV.

This chain joins TRBV15 and TRBJ2-5, with D maybe TRBD1 (6 bases). Matching the DNA end better, TRBJ2-7 makes the J call doubtful. CDR3 size: 15 residues. Germline loops: CDR1 LNHNV, CDR2 YYDKDF (reference sequence). CDR3 sequence: CATSRTFHREHEQYF. CDR3 nucleotide sequence: TGTGCCACCAGCAGAACATTCCACAGGGAGCACGAGCAGTACTTC.